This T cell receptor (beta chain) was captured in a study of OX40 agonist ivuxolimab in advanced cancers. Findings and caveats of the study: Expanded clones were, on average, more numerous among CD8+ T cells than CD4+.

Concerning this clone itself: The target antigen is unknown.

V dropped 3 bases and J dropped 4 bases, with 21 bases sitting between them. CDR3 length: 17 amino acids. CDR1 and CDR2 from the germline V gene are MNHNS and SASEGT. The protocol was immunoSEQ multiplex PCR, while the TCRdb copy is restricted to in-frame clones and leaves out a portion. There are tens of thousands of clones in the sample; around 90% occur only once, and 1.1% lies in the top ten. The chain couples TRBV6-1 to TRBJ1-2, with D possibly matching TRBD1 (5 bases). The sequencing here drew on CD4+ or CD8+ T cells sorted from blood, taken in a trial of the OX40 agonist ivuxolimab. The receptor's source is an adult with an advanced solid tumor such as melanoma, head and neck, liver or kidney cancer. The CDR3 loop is CASSEAQGLLRSYGYTF. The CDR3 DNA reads TGTGCCAGCAGTGAGGCCCAGGGACTACTCAGGAGCTATGGCTACACCTTC.